This T cell receptor beta chain was found in a study of T cells after posttransplantation cyclophosphamide. Study results and caveats: Recipient CMV seropositivity and CMV reactivation strongly tracked TRB clonality. Later blood repertoires were often dominated by clones from the donor CD8+ memory compartment.

The naive gate required viable CD3+CD4+ or CD3+CD8+ cells with CCR7+CD45RA+CD45RO-CD95-CD27+CD28+ phenotype. This related bone marrow graft donor gave peripheral blood on the day of marrow donation. V was shortened by 5 bases and J by 7 bases, with 21 bases between the two germline ends. CDR3 length: 16 amino acids. Germline values: CDR1 SGHVS, CDR2 FQNEAQ. Sequenced by immunoSEQ multiplex PCR; TCRdb stores in-frame clones only, minus some. The profile shows about 22,000 clones, 97% of them singletons. On this clone itself: Its antigen is unknown.

The chain has TRBV7-8 and TRBJ1-5; D call uncertain. The TCR sequence derives from a man in his forties or fifties in good health, CMV-negative, and a related stem cell transplant donor. The sample consisted of naive CD4+ T cells sorted from PBMCs. The CDR3 spells CASSAQSTGSDQPQHF. The DNA for the CDR3 is TGTGCCAGCAGCGCCCAATCTACCGGCAGCGACCAGCCCCAGCATTTT.